The T cell receptor (beta chain) under discussion was sequenced for a study of blood T cell repertoires in COVID-19 (dated by TCRdb to the early 2020s). About the investigation overall: Samples from collaborators originated in the United States, Italy and Spain and spanned both the acute and convalescent phases of COVID-19. The material from the prospective study consisted of cDNA or gDNA derived from T cells, B-cell-depleted T cells, or PBMCs. Subjects who had been exposed to COVID-19, were actively infected with it, or had recovered from it provided the deeply sampled blood TCRbeta repertoires that made up the dataset. The repertoires were made available in a free public database intended to serve as a resource for research on the immune response to SARS-CoV-2. The samples were drawn from two sources: the first 160 participants of the ongoing ImmuneRACE study, and 1,000 to 1,500 subjects contributed by 6 global collaborators. The sample metadata nearly always contained a de-identified subject ID, COVID-19 status, age in years and sex. HLA class I and class II types, where available, came from metadata supplied by the sample provider rather than from assay-based typing. Beyond this particular receptor, the publication reports: Clinical and demographic metadata were provided uncurated, with the amount varying by source and participant.

This clone was seen a handful of times. Its antigen is not yet known. No much larger clone exists at a distance of one base, and base qualities are not known. In Seattle, one collaborating source enrolled patients while the infection was active and tracked those patients longitudinally over the course of disease. Whole blood was collected in K2EDTA tubes by collaborating institutions according to the institutions' own protocols. For TCRbeta analysis, collaborators shipped samples in one of three forms: frozen whole blood, isolated PBMCs, or DNA extracted from either of those sample types. The germline V gene (reference sequence) supplies CDR1 SGHNT and CDR2 YYREEE. V trim: 5 bases; J trim: 4 bases; unmatched bases: 6. The CDR3 holds 14 amino acids from the cysteine to the phenylalanine. Just CDR3 DNA is preserved here, 42 bases in frame from base 1. TCRbeta CDR3 regions were amplified from genomic DNA by means of the immunoSEQ Assay, a bias-controlled multiplex PCR. Per the original workflow: The number of nucleated cells in each sample was estimated by amplification of reference gene primers within the assay. Sequence reads were collapsed and filtered to measure the absolute abundance of every unique TCRbeta CDR3 rearrangement. For each sample, productive Simpson clonality was calculated as the square root of Simpson's diversity index across productive rearrangements. TCRdb limited this immuneACCESS table to in-frame rearrangements with V and J called. A share of clones is missing; checked studies link under half to unresolved V genes, and the rest is unexplained. V and J calls and clone size are copied from that table; D and trimming were computed from the DNA. The sample includes 9,500 to 15,000 clones, with 71% observed a single time. 5% to 6.5% of the sample is in the top ten clones.

The receptor's source is a man aged 55 to 70 with COVID-19, enrolled during active disease. Sequencing input: peripheral blood. The chain uses TRBV5-4 and TRBJ1-1; TRBD1 matches 9 bases in the middle. The nucleotides are TGTGCCAGCAGTAGCCGGGACAGGGTCACTGAAGCTTTCTTT. The translation is CASSSRDRVTEAFF.